The next 24 T cell receptor beta chains were all read from a single sample in a study of cytomegalovirus exposure and HLA in healthy donors. The PCR used 60 Vbeta and 13 Jbeta primers. Repertoires were generated with immunoSEQ multiplex PCR, while TCRdb's copy carries only in-frame clones and drops some. The sample lists 150,000 or so clones, about 80% occurring once. Sequencing input: PBMCs. These receptors originate from a young man in good health and CMV-seropositive.

This rearrangement joins TRBV6-5 to TRBJ1-1; no reliable D call. Germline V gene lookup returns CDR1 MNHEY and CDR2 SVGAGI. CDR3 length equals 13 residues. V was shortened by 6 bases and J by 2 bases, with 10 bases between the two germline ends. CDR3 DNA: TGTGCCAGCAGGAGGTTGAGAAACACTGAAGCTTTCTTT. Amino acids: CASRRLRNTEAFF.

The V gene is TRBV6-1, the J gene TRBJ2-5; D remains unclear. The last part of the DNA fits TRBJ2-7 better; the J call may be wrong. Looked up from germline, CDR1 is MNHNS and CDR2 is SASEGT. The CDR3 covers 15 residues. The CDR3: CASSEWQGWAYEQYF. DNA of the CDR3: TGTGCCAGCAGTGAATGGCAAGGCTGGGCCTACGAGCAGTACTTC.

The chain carries TRBV4-2 and TRBJ2-1; D is uncertain. V lost 3 bases to trimming and J lost 0 bases, with 6 bases between them. The CDR3 is made up of 14 amino acids. Germline V gives CDR1 LGHNA, CDR2 YNFKEQ. CDR3 protein: CASSQENSYNEQFF. The CDR3 DNA reads as TGTGCCAGCAGCCAGGAGAACTCCTACAATGAGCAGTTCTTC.

This rearrangement joins TRBV4-1 to TRBJ2-7; a weak D match, TRBD1 (8 bases). V lost 4 bases and J lost 3, with 13 bases in between. This CDR3 is 14 amino acids long. Per the germline V gene, CDR1 is MGHRA and CDR2 is YSYEKL. DNA for the CDR3: TGCGCCAGCAGCCGGACAGGGACTAACTACGAGCAGTACTTC. Its translation: CASSRTGTNYEQYF.

CDR3 coding DNA: TGTGCCAGTAGTGGAGGACAGGGAGATTACGAGCAGTACTTC. Amino acids: CASSGGQGDYEQYF. The chain links TRBV19 to TRBJ2-7; 8 bases align to TRBD1. CDR3 length equals 14 residues. Germline CDR1 is LNHDA and CDR2 is SQIVND (reference sequence). V lost 5 bases and J lost 4; bases outside the gene matches: 7.

The CDR3 DNA reads TGTGCCAGCAGATCTGGACTAGCCGAGTCCTACGAGCAGTACTTC. It yields the protein CASRSGLAESYEQYF. The chain uses TRBV6-1 and TRBJ2-7, with 8 bases that match TRBD2. Losses at the gene ends were 6 bases for V and 1 base for J; bases not matched to a gene: 8. There are 15 residues in the CDR3. CDR1 is MNHNS, CDR2 SASEGT, per germline.

This chain connects TRBV7-9 to TRBJ2-3, with 8 bases lining up with TRBD2. The CDR3 spans 15 residues. Germline V CDR1 and CDR2: SEHNR, FQNEAQ (reference sequence). Trimming removed 5 bases from V and 3 bases from J; junction bases left unmatched: 7. The CDR3 nucleotides are TGTGCCAGCAGCCACCAGCGGGAGCGGACAGATACGCAGTATTTT. It translates to CASSHQRERTDTQYF.

This chain connects TRBV7-9 to TRBJ1-1; the D gene is possibly TRBD1 (5 bases). CDR1 and CDR2 from the germline V gene are SEHNR and FQNEAQ (reference sequence). There are 12 residues in the CDR3. The V gene lost 5 bases and the J gene lost 7 bases, with 11 bases spanning the gap. CDR3 sequence (DNA): TGTGCCAGCAGCCAGGGAGGGAGTGAAGCTTTCTTT. It codes for CASSQGGSEAFF.

In this sample, this clone turned up a few times. The chain joins TRBV4-1 to TRBJ2-7; 8 nucleotides match TRBD1. Looked up from germline, CDR1 is MGHRA and CDR2 is YSYEKL. The CDR3 consists of 18 residues. V was pared by 1 base and J by 6 bases, with 17 bases of the junction left unmatched. The CDR3 reads CASSQAGGVRTSALEQYF. The CDR3 DNA reads TGCGCCAGCAGCCAAGCAGGGGGCGTCAGAACATCGGCGCTCGAGCAGTACTTC.

This clone was seen a single time. The chain uses TRBV19 and TRBJ2-7; 15 bases match TRBD2. Germline V gives CDR1 LNHDA, CDR2 SQIVND (reference sequence). This CDR3 spans 16 amino acids. V shed 0 bases and J 6 bases; nucleotides not matched to a gene: 3. Written as DNA, the CDR3 is TGTGCCAGTAGTATAGAAGGGACTAGCGGGAGGCGCGAGCAGTACTTC. Its translation is CASSIEGTSGRREQYF.

The rearrangement links TRBV19 to TRBJ1-1; D is ambiguous. The CDR3 consists of 15 residues. CDR1 is LNHDA and CDR2 is SQIVND in the germline V gene (reference sequence). V was pared by 2 bases and J by 1 base, with 11 bases between. The CDR3 DNA sequence: TGTGCCAGTAGTATAAGGAGTCGGGGGAACACTGAAGCTTTCTTT. As protein: CASSIRSRGNTEAFF.

CDR3 coding DNA: TGCAGCGGGAGGGACTTCTCCTACGAGCAGTACTTC. Encoded protein: CSGRDFSYEQYF. The genes are TRBV29-1 and TRBJ2-7; D might be TRBD2 (6 bases). The length of the CDR3 is 12 residues. Germline V lookup: CDR1 SQVTM, CDR2 ANQGSEA. V was clipped by 7 bases and J by 0 bases, with 10 bases between them.

The genes are TRBV4-2 and TRBJ2-3, with 7 bases that match TRBD2. The germline gives CDR1 LGHNA, CDR2 YNFKEQ. The CDR3 is 19 amino acids. The V segment lost 4 bases and the J segment 0 bases; nucleotides outside the gene matches: 16. In DNA form, the CDR3 reads TGTGCCAGCAGCCTAACACCCGCCTCTAGCGGCTCTAGCACAGATACGCAGTATTTT. This gives the protein CASSLTPASSGSSTDTQYF.

The chain is built from TRBV27 and TRBJ2-7, with 11 bases fitting TRBD2. This CDR3 is built from 14 residues. Germline V gene lookup returns CDR1 MNHEY and CDR2 SMNVEV (reference sequence). V dropped 5 bases and J dropped 5; count of bases not matched to a gene: 5. The CDR3 DNA is TGTGCCAGCAGTCCGGGACTAGCGGTAAACGAGCAGTACTTC. It yields the protein CASSPGLAVNEQYF.

The V call is TRBV5-4, the J call TRBJ2-7; TRBD1 matches 10 bases. CDR1 SGHNT and CDR2 YYREEE come from the germline V gene (reference sequence). This CDR3 spans 14 amino acids. J was trimmed by 6 bases and V by 2 bases; bases with no gene match: 5. CDR3 DNA: TGTGCCAGCAGCTTAGGACAGGGGGTATCCGAGCAGTACTTC. The encoded protein is CASSLGQGVSEQYF.

This chain links TRBV19 with TRBJ1-2; perhaps TRBD1 as D (6 bases). Germline values: CDR1 LNHDA, CDR2 SQIVND (reference sequence). This CDR3 contains 14 residues. The V and J ends lost 0 bases and 8 bases respectively, with 13 bases between them. Here the CDR3 DNA reads TGTGCCAGTAGTATAGACTCGACAGGAGGCGGCTACACCTTC. It codes for CASSIDSTGGGYTF.

The chain links TRBV5-4 to TRBJ2-1; the D gene is possibly TRBD2 (5 bases). CDR3 length: 16 amino acids. Trimming pared 0 bases from V and 5 bases from J, leaving 15 bases between. CDR1 and CDR2 from the germline V gene are SGHNT and YYREEE (reference sequence). The DNA of the CDR3 is TGTGCCAGCAGCTTGGGGATATGGACTTCAGACAATGAGCAGTTCTTC. Its translation is CASSLGIWTSDNEQFF.

The chain employs TRBV14 and TRBJ2-5, with D possibly matching TRBD1 (5 bases). Trimming cost V 3 bases and J 6 bases, with 17 bases left between them. This CDR3 contains 15 residues. Germline CDR1 reads SGHDN; CDR2 reads FVKESK. The DNA for the CDR3 is TGTGCCAGCAGCCACGACCAGGGTCTTCCGAAGACCCAGTACTTC. It yields the protein CASSHDQGLPKTQYF.

The chain couples TRBV10-3 to TRBJ1-2, with TRBD1 matching 10 bases. Trimming removed 4 bases from V and 4 bases from J; junction bases left unmatched: 6. Germline V CDR1 and CDR2: ENHRY, SYGVKD. This CDR3 spans 15 amino acids. The CDR3 sequence is CAISGPGQGGYGYTF. CDR3 bases: TGTGCCATCAGTGGCCCCGGACAGGGGGGCTATGGCTACACCTTC.

The genes are TRBV7-2 and TRBJ2-2; TRBD2 matches 9 bases. The CDR3 loop spans 15 amino acids. CDR1 SGHTA and CDR2 FQGNSA come from the germline V gene. Unmatched junction bases numbered 2, after V lost 0 bases and J lost 6 bases. CDR3: CASSLALAGSGELFF. CDR3 coding DNA: TGTGCCAGCAGCTTAGCTCTAGCGGGATCCGGGGAGCTGTTTTTT.

This clone was detected once. The chain employs TRBV27 and TRBJ2-1, with D hard to call. The CDR3 covers 12 residues. The germline V and J ends were trimmed by 0 bases and 8 bases, with 5 bases remaining between them. Germline V gives CDR1 MNHEY, CDR2 SMNVEV (reference sequence). CDR3 residues: CASSLSLHEQFF. The CDR3 DNA reads TGTGCCAGCAGTTTATCTCTTCATGAGCAGTTCTTC.

This chain uses TRBV2 with TRBJ2-4; no definite D call. CDR1 and CDR2 (germline): SNHLY, FYNNEI. The CDR3 runs to 11 residues. Between the trimmed V and J ends, which lost 3 bases and 10 bases, there was a span of 7 bases. CDR3 sequence: CASSDSPIQYF. CDR3 nucleotide sequence: TGTGCCAGCAGTGACAGTCCAATTCAGTACTTC.

This clone occurred once. V gene TRBV11-2 combines with J gene TRBJ1-2; 7 positions agree with TRBD1. This CDR3 region has 15 residues. V lost 4 bases to trimming and J lost 2 bases; unmatched junction nucleotides: 7. In germline, CDR1 is SGHAT, CDR2 FQNNGV. The CDR3 DNA follows: TGTGCCAGCAGCTCGTGGGACAGACTGAACTATGGCTACACCTTC. As protein: CASSSWDRLNYGYTF. The full variable domain, rest sourced from reference TRBV11-2 and TRBJ1-2, is EAGVAQSPRYKIIEKRQSVAFWCNPISGHATLYWYQQILGQGPKLLIQFQNNGVVDDSQLPKDRFSAERLKGVDSTLKIQPAKLEDSAVYLCASSSWDRLNYGYTFGSGTRLTVV.

This chain uses TRBV7-2 with TRBJ2-1, with 11 positions matching TRBD2. This CDR3 is built from 16 residues. The V gene's germline CDR1 is SGHTA and CDR2 FQGNSA. J gave up 9 bases and V 5 bases, and 12 bases lay outside the gene matches. The CDR3 sequence: CASSPKVGSGRVEQFF. Written as DNA, the CDR3 is TGTGCCAGCAGCCCAAAAGTCGGTAGCGGGAGGGTTGAGCAGTTCTTC.